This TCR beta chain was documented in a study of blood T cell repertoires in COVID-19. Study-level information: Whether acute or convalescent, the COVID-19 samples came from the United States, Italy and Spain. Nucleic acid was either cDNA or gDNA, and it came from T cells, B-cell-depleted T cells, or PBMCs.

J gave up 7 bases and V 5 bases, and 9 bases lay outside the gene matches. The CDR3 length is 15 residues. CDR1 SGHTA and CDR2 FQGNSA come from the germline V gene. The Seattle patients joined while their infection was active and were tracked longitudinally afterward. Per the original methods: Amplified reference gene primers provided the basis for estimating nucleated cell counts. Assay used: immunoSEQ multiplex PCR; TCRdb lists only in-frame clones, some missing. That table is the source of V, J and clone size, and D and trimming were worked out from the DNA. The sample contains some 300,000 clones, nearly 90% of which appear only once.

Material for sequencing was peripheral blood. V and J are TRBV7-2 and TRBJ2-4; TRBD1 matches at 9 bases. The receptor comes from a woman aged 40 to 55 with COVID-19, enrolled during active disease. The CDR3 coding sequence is TGTGCCAGCAGCCTGGGGGACAGGGAACGGAACATTCAGTACTTC. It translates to CASSLGDRERNIQYF.